The 24 T cell receptor beta chains below come from one sample, sequenced in a study of T cells in Graves' hyperthyroidism and ophthalmopathy. Researchers took RNA transcripts and amplified the TCR beta CDR3 regions from them. Researchers ran a first-round RT-PCR on the TCR CDR3 using the HTBI primer set. TCRdb processed the multiplex PCR reads anew with MiXCR; each CDR3 protein has one entry. The sample yields about 540,000 distinct CDR3 sequences, 46% seen once. The specimen sequenced was peripheral blood or thyroid tissue (not recorded which). The receptors derive from a young woman with Graves' hyperthyroidism.

This clonotype showed up just a few times. The rearrangement uses TRBV12-3 or TRBV12-4 and TRBJ1-1; D is possibly TRBD1 (6 bases). The CDR3 is made up of 14 amino acids. The germline V and J ends were trimmed by 4 bases and 5 bases, with 14 bases remaining between them. CDR3 amino acids: CASSSRGWGTEAFF. CDR3 sequence (DNA): TGTGCCAGCAGTTCCAGGGGCTGGGGGACTGAAGCTTTCTTT.

This clonotype showed up many times. V gene TRBV2 combines with J gene TRBJ2-5, with D possibly matching TRBD2 (6 bases). Trimming removed 4 bases at V and 4 bases at J, with 10 bases between. CDR1 and CDR2 (germline): SNHLY, FYNNEI. The CDR3 is made up of 13 amino acids. CDR3 DNA sequence: TGTGCCAGCAGTGGGGGACTCCTAGAGACCCAGTACTTC. Translated, it gives CASSGGLLETQYF.

This chain links TRBV25-1 with TRBJ1-2; 7 nucleotides line up with TRBD1. CDR3 size: 15 residues. Unmatched junction bases numbered 11, after V lost 3 bases and J lost 7 bases. Germline CDR1 is MGHDK and CDR2 is SYGVNS. The CDR3 is CASSDPGTASGGYTF. For the CDR3, the DNA is TGTGCCAGCAGTGATCCCGGGACAGCTTCGGGTGGCTACACCTTC.

In this sample, this clonotype turned up a few times. The chain uses TRBV9 and TRBJ2-5; the match to TRBD2 covers 7 bases. Looked up from germline, CDR1 is SGDLS and CDR2 is YYNGEE. The CDR3 is made up of 14 amino acids. Unmatched junction bases numbered 4, after V lost 0 bases and J lost 5 bases. CDR3: CASSVGLAVETQYF. The CDR3 bases are TGTGCCAGCAGCGTAGGTCTAGCGGTGGAGACCCAGTACTTC.

This clonotype showed up just a few times. This chain links TRBV7-9 with TRBJ2-7; D perhaps matches TRBD1 (6 bases). CDR1 is SEHNR, CDR2 FQNEAQ, per germline (reference sequence). CDR3 length: 16 residues. V shed 5 bases and J shed 3 bases, with 20 bases lying between them. CDR3 in amino acids: CASSQGDLGDNYEQYF. The DNA for the CDR3 is TGTGCCAGCAGCCAAGGCGATCTAGGGGACAACTACGAGCAGTACTTC.

This clonotype was seen more than once but under ten times. The chain is built from TRBV7-2 and TRBJ1-1; D not certain. Germline values: CDR1 SGHTA, CDR2 FQGNSA. V dropped 5 bases and J dropped 5 bases, with 12 bases sitting between them. The CDR3 consists of 13 residues. This CDR3 is CASSVGGFTEAFF. In nucleotides, the CDR3 is TGTGCCAGCAGCGTAGGAGGGTTTACTGAAGCTTTCTTT.

At least ten counts were recorded for this clonotype. This chain joins TRBV2 and TRBJ1-3; D is unclear. V was pared by 2 bases and J by 4 bases, with 3 bases between. Germline V gene data show CDR1 as SNHLY and CDR2 as FYNNEI. The CDR3 is 12 amino acids. The CDR3 protein is CASSEQGNTIYF. Written as DNA, the CDR3 is TGTGCCAGCAGTGAACAAGGAAACACCATATATTTT.

CDR3 nucleotides: TGCAGCGTCCGCGGGACTCAAGGAGGCTACACCTTC. Translating gives CSVRGTQGGYTF. V gene TRBV29-1 combines with J gene TRBJ1-2; D is possibly TRBD1 (5 bases). CDR3 size: 12 residues. Trimming pared 6 bases from V and 8 bases from J, leaving 16 bases between. Germline V gene lookup returns CDR1 SQVTM and CDR2 ANQGSEA.

Turning to this clonotype: The CDR3 does not end in the conserved phenylalanine or tryptophan, so this is likely a read error. The limits of the CDR3 on the DNA are not certain, so only TCRdb's listed CDR3 is given. V and J are TRBV7-9 and TRBJ2-6. Ends included, the CDR3 has 9 residues. Per germline, CDR1 SEHNR and CDR2 FQNEAQ (reference sequence). This CDR3 reads CASSPGPTS.

This clonotype was seen many times. The chain is built from TRBV29-1 and TRBJ2-5; 7 positions match TRBD1. CDR1 and CDR2 from the germline V gene are SQVTM and ANQGSEA. The trim removed 1 base at V and 5 bases at J, leaving 7 bases unmatched. The CDR3 consists of 14 residues. CDR3 in amino acids: CSVEGAGGEETQYF. CDR3 in DNA: TGCAGCGTTGAAGGAGCAGGGGGAGAGGAGACCCAGTACTTC.

The chain has TRBV10-3 and TRBJ1-1; D not resolved. The CDR3 loop spans 13 amino acids. V shed 3 bases and J shed 7 bases, with 12 bases lying between them. Germline loops: CDR1 ENHRY, CDR2 SYGVKD. CDR3 in DNA: TGTGCCATCAGTGACGCGGGGAACGGTGAAGCTTTCTTT. Its translation: CAISDAGNGEAFF.

This clonotype came up once. This rearrangement joins TRBV7-9 to TRBJ1-6; D might be TRBD1 (6 bases). The V and J ends lost 6 bases and 7 bases respectively, with 16 bases between them. This CDR3 is 15 amino acids long. The V gene's germline CDR1 is SEHNR and CDR2 FQNEAQ (reference sequence). The CDR3 DNA follows: TGTGCCAGCAGTACCGGCCAAGGGGGGAATTCACCCCTCCACTTT. It encodes CASSTGQGGNSPLHF.

This clonotype was observed a handful of times. CDR3 DNA: TGTGCCAGCAGCGTAGTTGACAGGGGGAACACTGAAGCTTTCTTT. It translates to CASSVVDRGNTEAFF. The V and J genes are TRBV9 and TRBJ1-1; 8 bases line up with TRBD1. CDR3 length equals 15 residues. Germline V gene data show CDR1 as SGDLS and CDR2 as YYNGEE. The J segment lost 1 base and the V segment lost 0 bases, leaving 2 bases of the junction unmatched.

This clonotype has at least ten counts. The chain is built from TRBV7-2 and TRBJ2-7; no clear D gene. The CDR3 contains 13 residues. Germline V gives CDR1 SGHTA, CDR2 FQGNSA. Between the trimmed V and J ends, which lost 0 bases and 3 bases, there was a span of 6 bases. CDR3 in DNA: TGTGCCAGCAGCTTAGCGTTTGGCTACGAGCAGTACTTC. Translation: CASSLAFGYEQYF.

As for this clonotype: A junction boundary mismatches the germline segment, possibly from a read error. The rearrangement links TRBV2 to TRBJ2-6; 8 bases match TRBD1. There are 16 residues in the CDR3. In germline, CDR1 is SNHLY, CDR2 FYNNEI. CDR3 sequence (DNA): TGTGCCAGGAGTGGTTACAGGGGGTCTGGGGCCAACGTCCTGACTTTC. It translates to CARSGYRGSGANVLTF. The whole variable domain, filled in from reference TRBV2 and TRBJ2-6, reads EPEVTQTPSHQVTQMGQEVILRCVPISNHLYFYWYRQILGQKVEFLVSFYNNEISEKSEIFDDQFSVERPDGSNFTLKIRSTKLEDSAMYFCARSGYRGSGANVLTFGAGSRLTVL.

The chain combines TRBV15 with TRBJ2-6, with D perhaps matching TRBD1 (6 bases). The CDR3 totals 17 residues. V lost 3 bases and J 0 bases, leaving 12 bases between the germline ends. Germline lookup yields CDR1 LNHNV and CDR2 YYDKDF (reference sequence). The CDR3 sequence: CATSRAQGLSGANVLTF. The CDR3, as DNA: TGTGCCACCAGCAGGGCCCAGGGGCTCTCTGGGGCCAACGTCCTGACTTTC.

The chain carries TRBV29-1 and TRBJ2-2; D is possibly TRBD1 (5 bases). Between the trimmed V and J ends, which lost 3 bases and 3 bases, there was a span of 8 bases. Germline assignment: CDR1 SQVTM and CDR2 ANQGSEA. The CDR3 contains 13 residues. The CDR3 nucleotides are TGCAGCGTTGAGCAGGGTCACACCGGGGAGCTGTTTTTT. Encoded protein: CSVEQGHTGELFF.

This clonotype was detected ten times or more. The V call is TRBV12-3 or TRBV12-4, the J call TRBJ1-2, with no clear D. The CDR3 loop spans 15 amino acids. V was cut by 5 bases and J by 2 bases, with 15 bases left in between. The chain's CDR3 is CASSPKTSKNYGYTF. In DNA, the CDR3 is TGTGCCAGCAGTCCAAAGACATCGAAAAACTATGGCTACACCTTC.

This clonotype is judged medium-sized. V and J are TRBV15 and TRBJ2-7; no clear D gene. The CDR3 is 14 amino acids. Germline lookup yields CDR1 LNHNV and CDR2 YYDKDF (reference sequence). V was trimmed by 0 bases and J by 3 bases, leaving 9 bases between them. The CDR3 region is CATSRDDTVYEQYF. In nucleotides, the CDR3 is TGTGCCACCAGCAGAGATGACACAGTCTACGAGCAGTACTTC.

This clonotype was counted only a few times. The chain links TRBV5-6 to TRBJ2-2; the D is unclear. The germline CDR1 and CDR2 sequences are SGHDT and YYEEEE. The V end lost 0 bases, the J end lost 2 bases, and 11 bases lay between the germline ends. CDR3 length: 16 residues. As DNA, the CDR3 is TGTGCCAGCAGCTTGGATTTTTGGGGAAACACCGGGGAGCTGTTTTTT. This encodes CASSLDFWGNTGELFF.

In its sample, this clonotype was seen many times. This chain connects TRBV29-1 to TRBJ2-7, with 9 bases that match TRBD2. This CDR3 spans 12 amino acids. The V segment lost 5 bases and the J segment 4 bases; nucleotides outside the gene matches: 3. Germline values: CDR1 SQVTM, CDR2 ANQGSEA. CDR3 sequence (DNA): TGCAGCGTTACGCGGGAGGGTTACGAGCAGTACTTC. It translates to CSVTREGYEQYF.

This clonotype has at least ten counts. CDR3 loop: CASRGLTGSNQPQHF. In DNA, the CDR3 is TGTGCCAGCAGGGGCTTGACAGGGTCCAATCAGCCCCAGCATTTT. This chain uses TRBV2 with TRBJ1-5; 7 bases are shared with TRBD1. The J segment lost 3 bases and the V segment lost 6 bases, leaving 8 bases of the junction unmatched. Per the germline V gene, CDR1 is SNHLY and CDR2 is FYNNEI. This CDR3 spans 15 amino acids. Drawing the rest from reference TRBV2 and TRBJ1-5, the complete variable domain is EPEVTQTPSHQVTQMGQEVILRCVPISNHLYFYWYRQILGQKVEFLVSFYNNEISEKSEIFDDQFSVERPDGSNFTLKIRSTKLEDSAMYFCASRGLTGSNQPQHFGDGTRLSIL.

This chain connects TRBV29-1 to TRBJ1-5, with D tentatively TRBD1 (6 bases). V was pared by 6 bases and J by 6 bases, with 18 bases between. Germline CDR1 reads SQVTM; CDR2 reads ANQGSEA. The CDR3 is made up of 14 amino acids. The CDR3 loop reads CSVGDRFLGQPQHF. The DNA of the CDR3 is TGCAGCGTGGGTGACAGGTTCCTTGGTCAGCCCCAGCATTTT. Based on the CDR3 plus reference TRBV29-1 and TRBJ1-5, the full variable domain is SAVISQKPSRDICQRGTSLTIQCQVDSQVTMMFWYRQQPGQSLTLIATANQGSEATYESGFVIDKFPISRPNLTFSTLTVSNMSPEDSSIYLCSVGDRFLGQPQHFGDGTRLSIL.

On this clonotype: With a much larger clone just one base away, this may be a read error. The chain couples TRBV5-1 to TRBJ2-5; D gene unclear. This CDR3 has 13 amino acids. The germline V gene has CDR1 SGHRS and CDR2 YFSETQ. With 1 base removed from V and 5 bases from J, the gap between germline ends came to 9 bases. CDR3 coding DNA: TGCGCCAGCAGCTTGTACGGTATCGAGACCCAGTACTTC. Translation: CASSLYGIETQYF.